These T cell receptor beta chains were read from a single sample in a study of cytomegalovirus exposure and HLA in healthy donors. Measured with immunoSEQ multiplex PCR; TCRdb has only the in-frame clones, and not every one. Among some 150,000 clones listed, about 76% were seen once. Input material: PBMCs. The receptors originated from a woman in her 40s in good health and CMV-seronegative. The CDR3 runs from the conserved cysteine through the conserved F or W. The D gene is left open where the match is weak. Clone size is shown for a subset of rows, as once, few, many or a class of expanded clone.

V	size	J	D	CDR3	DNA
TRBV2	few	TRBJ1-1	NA	CASSESYVSGEAFF	TGTGCCAGCAGTGAATCCTATGTTTCGGGTGAAGCTTTCTTT
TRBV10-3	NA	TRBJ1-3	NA	CAISETGGSYSGNTIYF	TGTGCCATCAGTGAGACCGGCGGATCTTACTCTGGAAACACCATATATTTT
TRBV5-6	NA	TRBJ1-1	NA	CASSLVRNTEAFF	TGTGCCAGCAGCTTGGTTAGGAACACTGAAGCTTTCTTT
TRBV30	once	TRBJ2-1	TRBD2	CAWSVSGGGSYNEQFF	TGTGCCTGGAGTGTATCAGGCGGGGGGTCCTACAATGAGCAGTTCTTC
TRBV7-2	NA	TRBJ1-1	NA	CASSLEMRNTEAFF	TGTGCCAGCAGCTTAGAGATGAGGAACACTGAAGCTTTCTTT
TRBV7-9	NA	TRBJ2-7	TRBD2	CASSLVSGGASYEQYF	TGTGCCAGCAGCTTGGTTAGCGGGGGGGCCTCTTACGAGCAGTACTTC
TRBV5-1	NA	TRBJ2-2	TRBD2	CASSSHQRGSGITGELFF	TGCGCCAGCAGCTCCCACCAAAGGGGTAGCGGGATCACCGGGGAGCTGTTTTTT
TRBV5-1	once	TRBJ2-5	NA	CASSLGIDLQYQETQYF	TGCGCCAGCAGCTTAGGAATTGATCTACAGTACCAAGAGACCCAGTACTTC
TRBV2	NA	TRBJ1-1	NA	CASSARQQNTEAFF	TGTGCCAGCAGTGCTAGGCAGCAAAACACTGAAGCTTTCTTT
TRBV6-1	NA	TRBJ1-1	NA	CASILGNTEAFF	TGTGCCAGCATACTAGGGAACACTGAAGCTTTCTTT
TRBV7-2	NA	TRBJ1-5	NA	CASSLAPGGPFSNQPQHF	TGTGCCAGCAGCTTAGCCCCTGGCGGCCCTTTTAGCAATCAGCCCCAGCATTTT
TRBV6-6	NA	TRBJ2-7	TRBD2	CASGPVGTSGEQYF	TGTGCCAGCGGACCAGTCGGGACTAGCGGAGAGCAGTACTTC
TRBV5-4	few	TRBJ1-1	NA	CASRSMNTEAFF	TGTGCCAGCAGGTCCATGAACACTGAAGCTTTCTTT
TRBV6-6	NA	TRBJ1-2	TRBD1	CASSPGQGGGYTF	TGTGCCAGCAGTCCGGGACAGGGTGGTGGCTACACCTTC
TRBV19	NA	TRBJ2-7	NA	CASRDPSEASYEQYF	TGTGCCAGTAGAGATCCCAGCGAGGCCTCCTACGAGCAGTACTTC